The following is a T cell receptor (beta chain) sequence with its context. The antigen it binds to is not known. Per-base qualities were not stored, and no clone one base away is much larger. The data were taken from a study of T cell responses to AZD1222 COVID-19 vaccine (dated by TCRdb to about 2021). Describing the broader study: AZD1222 recipients given second doses at about 4 weeks or at about 12 weeks were pooled, since spike-specific TCR depth and breadth were not found to differ between the two schedules. A total of more than 230 trial participants underwent TCR sequencing, of whom about 200 had received two doses of AZD1222 and approximately 25 had received two doses of the MenACWY control vaccine. Enrollment into the trials was organized by age into subgroups of 18-55, 56-69 and 70-plus years, and those subgroups contained about 160, 30 and 59 TCR-sequenced participants, respectively. The study at large found these results: Participants were mostly white British and included more females than males, and it was suggested by the authors that clonal diversity may have been underestimated. The vaccine-associated CD4 TCRs covered the entire spike protein, and the dominant responses fell in regions 160-218 and 743-854. After two AZD1222 doses, spike-specific TCR breadth and depth were significantly higher than at day 0 and than in MenACWY recipients. Reportedly, close to half of the unique spike-specific TCRs recognized epitopes lying outside the regions that are mutated in the B.1.351 and B.1.1.7 variants. No day 14 peak-response samples were available, so repertoires were characterized only after the peak T cell response. In the small 56-69-year group, the increase in depth fell short of significance, most likely because of low power. Conclusions about previously exposed vaccinees were limited because only six AZD1222 recipients were SARS-CoV-2 seropositive at baseline.

Read against the paper, the sample's time point label means: baseline before first vaccination. The vaccinee samples were drawn from two UK trials, COV001 and COV002, one of which was a single-blind randomized controlled phase 2/3 trial testing AZD1222 (ChAdOx1 nCoV-19) in healthy adults. Trial participant PBMC samples were collected at day 0 and day 28 after the second dose for TCRbeta chain sequencing. The CDR3 regions of human TCRbeta chains were subjected to immunosequencing. In the paper's pipeline: Repertoire TCRs were checked for matches against a reference library of SARS-CoV-2-specific TCRs that had been generated using the MIRA antigen-specificity platform. Breadth was defined as the fraction of unique TCRs that were SARS-CoV-2-associated, and depth was defined as the fraction of total T cells that were SARS-CoV-2-associated. Using the MIRA data, each spike-specific TCR was mapped to the spike region that the TCR reacts to and placed in a CD4 or CD8 class. Log10-transformed breadth and depth values were compared by one-way ANOVA with Sidak's multiple comparisons tests. TCRdb provides this immuneACCESS table in a form limited to in-frame rearrangements. Some clones are lacking; in checked studies, under half of them reflect an unresolved V gene, and why the rest are absent is not known. V, J and clone size derive from that table, while D and trimming were established from the DNA sequence. The sample includes around 130,000 clones, with 85% to 95% observed a single time. 5.4% of the sample lies in the top ten.

From the cysteine through the phenylalanine, the CDR3 covers 14 amino acids. Only the CDR3 DNA is retained, 42 bases long and in frame from the first base. CDR1 is given as LNHDA and CDR2 as SQIVND, both from the germline V gene (reference sequence). For this chain, trimming is 5 bases at the V end and 3 bases at the J end, and the number of junction bases without a gene match is 3. The receptor chain draws on TRBV19 and TRBJ2-4, with 8 bases aligning to TRBD1. Here the sequenced sample was peripheral blood, taken on day 0 of AZD1222 vaccination. This receptor was obtained from an adult in good health. The CDR3 has the sequence CASSPQGDKNIQYF. The nucleotides are TGTGCCAGTAGTCCACAGGGGGACAAAAACATTCAGTACTTC.